This TCR beta chain emerged from a study of response to subunit inactivated influenza vaccine. In its sample, this clonotype was seen many times. CDR3 length equals 16 residues. Germline-derived CDR1 and CDR2 are MGHRA and YSYEKL. Trimming removed 1 base at V and 0 bases at J, with 10 bases between. TCRdb processed the RT-PCR reads anew with MiXCR; each CDR3 protein has one entry. The sample contains under 800,000 distinct CDR3 sequences, about 14% of which appear only once. This TCR was recovered from a man between 45 and 60 years old who received an inactivated influenza vaccine. The sample consisted of PBMCs from blood, taken 14 days before vaccination. This chain joins TRBV4-1 and TRBJ2-1; D ambiguous. The CDR3 spells CASSQGTQSSYNEQFF. CDR3 DNA: TGCGCCAGCAGCCAAGGGACGCAGAGCTCCTACAATGAGCAGTTCTTC.